Detailed here is one T cell receptor (beta chain). Its antigen remains unknown. This record belongs to a study of T cells in localized non-small cell lung cancer. Whole-study findings and limits: Longer overall survival associated with higher blood T cell density; shorter survival with higher adjacent-lung clonality. Adjacent uninvolved lung had the highest clonality, suggesting focused antigen responses. Without multi-region sequencing, intratumor heterogeneity could not be excluded. When the top 100 tumor clones were examined, a median approximately 57 of them also appeared in the adjacent lung, which was paired and uninvolved.

Libraries were prepared by immunoSEQ multiplex PCR; TCRdb keeps only in-frame clonotypes and omits some of them. The table includes fewer than 8,500 clones, 87% detected once. This CDR3 is 17 amino acids long. In germline, CDR1 is MGHRA, CDR2 YSYEKL. Trimming took 4 bases from V and 2 from J; bases not matched to a gene: 6. This rearrangement joins TRBV4-1 to TRBJ2-6, with 9 bases identical to TRBD1. The receptor was isolated from a male donor aged 60 or over with stage III lung adenocarcinoma. This specimen consisted of peripheral blood, obtained before any cancer treatment. CDR3 protein: CASSLSGTGPGANVLTF. The CDR3 DNA sequence: TGCGCCAGCAGCCTCTCCGGGACAGGGCCTGGGGCCAACGTCCTGACTTTC.